The present entry profiles one T cell receptor (beta chain) with its context. Its specificity is unknown. Trimming pared 0 bases from V and 5 bases from J, leaving 19 bases between. In germline, CDR1 is LGHNA, CDR2 YNFKEQ. The CDR3 has 17 residues. The entry originates in a study of cytomegalovirus exposure and HLA in healthy donors. Regarding the study as a whole: Listed as cytomegalovirus-associated were 150 to 200 TCR beta chains. It was found in a later analysis that first-cohort TCR clusters tended to co-occur in the approximately 130 validation repertoires.

The repertoire was sequenced with immunoSEQ multiplex PCR; TCRdb's copy has only in-frame clones and lacks some. Here the sample spans about 160,000 clones, around nine tenths being singletons. The sequence came from a young man in good health and CMV-seronegative. The specimen was PBMCs. The chain links TRBV4-2 to TRBJ1-2; D unclear. The CDR3 loop reads CASSQDGETHPIYGYTF. The CDR3 DNA is TGTGCCAGCAGCCAAGACGGGGAAACCCACCCGATTTATGGCTACACCTTC.